This T cell receptor (beta chain) was identified during a study of cytomegalovirus exposure and HLA in healthy donors. Study findings and constraints: An analysis done earlier found most TCR beta V segments productive about 87% or about 30% of the time. Sequencing likely generated an artifact that appeared as a cluster of highly shared sequence variants.

60 Vbeta and 13 Jbeta primers were used in PCR. Repertoires were generated with immunoSEQ multiplex PCR, while TCRdb's copy carries only in-frame clones and drops some. The sample yields under 150,000 clones, around 79% seen once. This clone was detected once. No antigen is known for it. Per the germline V gene, CDR1 is WSHSY and CDR2 is SAAADI. This CDR3 is 13 amino acids long. V lost 4 bases to trimming and J lost 4 bases; unmatched junction nucleotides: 3. This clonotype was obtained from a female donor in good health and CMV-seronegative. Sequencing input: PBMCs. V gene TRBV10-2 combines with J gene TRBJ2-5, with 7 bases aligning to TRBD2. CDR3 coding DNA: TGCGCCAGCAGTGTAGCGGGCTTAGAGACCCAGTACTTC. As protein: CASSVAGLETQYF.